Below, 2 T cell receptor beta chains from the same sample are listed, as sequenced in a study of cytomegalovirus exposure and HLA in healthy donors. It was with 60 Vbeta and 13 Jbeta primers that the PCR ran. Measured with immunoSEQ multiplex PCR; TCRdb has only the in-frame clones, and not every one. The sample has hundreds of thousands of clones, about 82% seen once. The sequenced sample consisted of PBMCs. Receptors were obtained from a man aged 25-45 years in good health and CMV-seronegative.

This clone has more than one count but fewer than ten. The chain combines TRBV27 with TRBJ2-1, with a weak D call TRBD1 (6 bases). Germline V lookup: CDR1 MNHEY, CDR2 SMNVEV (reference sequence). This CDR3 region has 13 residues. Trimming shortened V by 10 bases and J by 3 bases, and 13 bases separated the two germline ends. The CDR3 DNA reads TGTGCCACCGCCCAGGGGATCTACAATGAGCAGTTCTTC. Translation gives CATAQGIYNEQFF.

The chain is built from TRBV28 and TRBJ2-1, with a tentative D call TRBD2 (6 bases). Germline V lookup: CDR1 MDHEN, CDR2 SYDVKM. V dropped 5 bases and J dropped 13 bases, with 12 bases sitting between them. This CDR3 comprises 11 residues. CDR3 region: CASSLGTYQFF. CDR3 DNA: TGTGCCAGCAGTCTGGGGACTTATCAGTTCTTC.